Listed here are 17 T cell receptor beta chains from one sample, sequenced in a study of blood T cell repertoires in COVID-19. Profiled with immunoSEQ multiplex PCR; TCRdb holds only in-frame clones, not every one. The data contain over 250,000 clones, approximately 86% of them singletons. Material for sequencing was peripheral blood. These receptors all stem from a woman in her 70s with COVID-19, enrolled during active disease.

The chain is built from TRBV2 and TRBJ1-5; no firm D call. The CDR3 loop spans 15 amino acids. In germline, CDR1 is SNHLY, CDR2 FYNNEI. Deletions cut 6 bases from V and 0 bases from J, with 12 bases between. The CDR3 protein is CASSVNRDSNQPQHF. In DNA, the CDR3 is TGTGCCAGCAGCGTTAACAGAGATAGCAATCAGCCCCAGCATTTT.

The chain joins TRBV5-4 to TRBJ2-3, with 8 bases matching TRBD1. This CDR3 comprises 15 residues. After removal of 0 bases from V and 2 bases from J, the junction contained 2 bases not matched to a gene. CDR1 and CDR2 from the germline V gene are SGHNT and YYREEE (reference sequence). The DNA for the CDR3 is TGTGCCAGCAGCTTGGTGCAGGGGGCCACAGATACGCAGTATTTT. Translating gives CASSLVQGATDTQYF. The full variable domain, its missing parts supplied by reference TRBV5-4 and TRBJ2-3, is ETGVTQSPTHLIKTRGQQVTLRCSSQSGHNTVSWYQQALGQGPQFIFQYYREEENGRGNFPPRFSGLQFPNYSSELNVNALELDDSALYLCASSLVQGATDTQYFGPGTRLTVL.

The chain couples TRBV27 to TRBJ2-1; TRBD2 aligns across 8 bases. The CDR3 contains 16 residues. Germline CDR1 and CDR2: MNHEY and SMNVEV (reference sequence). Trimming took 1 base from V and 7 from J; bases not matched to a gene: 9. The CDR3 region is CASSLWSGGPGNEQFF. The CDR3 DNA reads TGTGCCAGCAGTTTATGGAGCGGGGGTCCGGGGAATGAGCAGTTCTTC.

This clone occurred once. For the CDR3, the DNA is TGCAGCGTTGATAACGAGGAGAACTATGGCTACACCTTC. Translation: CSVDNEENYGYTF. The chain recombines TRBV29-1 with TRBJ1-2; no clear D gene. The CDR3 has 13 residues. Trimming pared 3 bases from V and 2 bases from J, leaving 10 bases between. The germline V gene has CDR1 SQVTM and CDR2 ANQGSEA.

The rearrangement uses TRBV27 and TRBJ1-2, with 7 bases aligning to TRBD1. Germline V CDR1 and CDR2: MNHEY, SMNVEV (reference sequence). The trim removed 5 bases at V and 4 bases at J, leaving 7 bases unmatched. This CDR3 has 14 residues. The CDR3 region has the DNA TGTGCCAGCAGTCCCAACGGACAGGTCTATGGCTACACCTTC. It translates to CASSPNGQVYGYTF.

The rearrangement links TRBV3-1 (or the pseudogene TRBV3-2) to TRBJ2-5; D unresolved. The V gene's germline CDR1 is LGHDT and CDR2 YNNKEL (reference sequence). Trimming took 6 bases from V and 2 from J, leaving 10 bases between them. The CDR3 spans 13 residues. CDR3 in amino acids: CASRRQIQETQYF. The CDR3 bases are TGTGCCAGCAGGAGACAAATACAAGAGACCCAGTACTTC.

This chain joins TRBV27 and TRBJ2-5, with a weak D call TRBD2 (6 bases). The ends were cut back, 7 bases at V and 4 bases at J, with 22 bases in the middle. This CDR3 is built from 16 residues. The germline gives CDR1 MNHEY, CDR2 SMNVEV (reference sequence). In nucleotides, the CDR3 is TGTGCCAGCACCCGATTAGCTCCCGCGCGGGGAGAGACCCAGTACTTC. Translating it yields CASTRLAPARGETQYF.

V usage is TRBV10-2 and J usage is TRBJ2-7; 7 positions match TRBD1. Germline V gives CDR1 WSHSY, CDR2 SAAADI. The CDR3 totals 12 residues. Trimming removed 4 bases from V and 3 bases from J; junction bases left unmatched: 0. The CDR3 region has the DNA TGCGCCAGCAGTGGGACAGGCTACGAGCAGTACTTC. Its protein is CASSGTGYEQYF.

The rearrangement joins TRBV6-2 or TRBV6-3 to TRBJ2-1; 9 nucleotides align to TRBD1. This CDR3 is 14 amino acids long. With V trimmed by 2 bases and J by 5 bases, 1 base remained unmatched. From germline, CDR1 is MNHEY and CDR2 SVGEGT. The CDR3 DNA reads TGTGCCAGCAGTTACGACAGGGGGAACAATGAGCAGTTCTTC. Translating it yields CASSYDRGNNEQFF.

Regarding this clone: Other nucleotide sequences in the sample specify the same CDR3. The CDR3 reads CASSPRTGGTEAFF. The CDR3 DNA reads as TGTGCCAGTAGTCCACGGACAGGGGGAACTGAAGCTTTCTTT. The rearrangement links TRBV19 to TRBJ1-1; 10 bases align to TRBD1. V gave up 5 bases and J gave up 5 bases; unmatched junction bases: 5. Germline-derived CDR1 and CDR2 are LNHDA and SQIVND (reference sequence). The CDR3 covers 14 residues.

The CDR3 DNA follows: TGTGCCAGCAGTTTCCCGGGACAGGGTACGGCTTTCTTT. Translating it yields CASSFPGQGTAFF. The gene calls are TRBV3-1 (or the pseudogene TRBV3-2) and TRBJ1-1; 9 bases map to TRBD1. The CDR3 loop spans 13 amino acids. The V and J ends lost 6 bases and 11 bases, in that order; junction bases with no gene match: 10. CDR1 is LGHDT, CDR2 YNNKEL, per germline (reference sequence).

The rearrangement joins TRBV7-6 to TRBJ2-2; 7 nucleotides agree with TRBD1. V lost 1 base and J lost 1; bases outside the gene matches: 6. This CDR3 is built from 17 residues. The germline V gene encodes CDR1 SGHVS and CDR2 FNYEAQ. In DNA form, the CDR3 reads TGTGCCAGCAGCTTAGGGGACAGACCCCTGAACACCGGGGAGCTGTTTTTT. Amino acid sequence: CASSLGDRPLNTGELFF.

The V gene is TRBV3-1 (or the pseudogene TRBV3-2), the J gene TRBJ1-5, with TRBD1 matching 7 bases. The V gene end was trimmed by 4 bases and the J gene end by 6 bases; junction bases not matched to a gene: 9. Germline values: CDR1 LGHDT, CDR2 YNNKEL (reference sequence). The CDR3 is 15 amino acids. CDR3 amino acids: CASSPGTVNSQPQHF. The DNA of the CDR3 is TGTGCCAGCAGCCCGGGGACAGTCAATTCTCAGCCCCAGCATTTT.

V is TRBV15 and J is TRBJ1-1; TRBD1 is a possible D gene (6 bases). The CDR3 runs to 15 residues. Germline CDR1 reads LNHNV; CDR2 reads YYDKDF (reference sequence). Trimming shortened V by 0 bases and J by 5 bases, and 13 bases separated the two germline ends. The chain's CDR3 is CATSRDGEGGTEAFF. For the CDR3, the DNA is TGTGCCACCAGCAGAGACGGGGAGGGGGGGACTGAAGCTTTCTTT.

The chain links TRBV5-1 to TRBJ2-1; tentatively, D is TRBD2 (5 bases). The germline gives CDR1 SGHRS, CDR2 YFSETQ. The ends were cut back, 4 bases at V and 10 bases at J, with 9 bases in the middle. The CDR3 consists of 11 residues. The CDR3 nucleotides read TGCGCCAGCAGCCAAGGACTCGAGCAGTTCTTC. Its protein product is CASSQGLEQFF.

V and J are TRBV19 and TRBJ1-5; 9 bases align to TRBD1. The CDR3 has 15 residues. Germline loops: CDR1 LNHDA, CDR2 SQIVND (reference sequence). J was trimmed by 6 bases and V by 7 bases; bases with no gene match: 10. For the CDR3, the DNA is TGTGCCAGTACTCCCGACAGGGGGACGCTTCAGCCCCAGCATTTT. This gives the protein CASTPDRGTLQPQHF.

The chain couples TRBV5-1 to TRBJ2-2, with 8 bases matching TRBD1. In germline, CDR1 is SGHRS, CDR2 YFSETQ. The CDR3 contains 14 residues. Trimming took 2 bases from V and 7 from J; bases not matched to a gene: 4. The CDR3 sequence: CASSFPGGYGELFF. In DNA form, the CDR3 reads TGCGCCAGCAGCTTCCCAGGGGGCTACGGGGAGCTGTTTTTT.